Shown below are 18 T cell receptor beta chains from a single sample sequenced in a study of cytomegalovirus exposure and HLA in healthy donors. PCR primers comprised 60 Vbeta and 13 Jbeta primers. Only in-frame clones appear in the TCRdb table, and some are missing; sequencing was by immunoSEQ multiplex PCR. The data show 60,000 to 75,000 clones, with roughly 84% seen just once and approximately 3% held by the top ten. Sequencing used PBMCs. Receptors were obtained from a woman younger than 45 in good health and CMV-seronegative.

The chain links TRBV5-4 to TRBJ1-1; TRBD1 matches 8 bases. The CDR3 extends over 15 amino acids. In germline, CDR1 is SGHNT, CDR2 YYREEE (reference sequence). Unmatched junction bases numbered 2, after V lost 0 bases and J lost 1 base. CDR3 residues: CASSLARGQNTEAFF. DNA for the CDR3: TGTGCCAGCAGCTTGGCCAGGGGGCAGAACACTGAAGCTTTCTTT.

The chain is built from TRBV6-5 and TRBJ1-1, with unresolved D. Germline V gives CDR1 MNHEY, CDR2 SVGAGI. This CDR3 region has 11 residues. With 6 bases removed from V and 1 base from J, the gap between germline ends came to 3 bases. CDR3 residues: CASSRNTEAFF. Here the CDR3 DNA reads TGTGCCAGCAGCCGGAACACTGAAGCTTTCTTT.

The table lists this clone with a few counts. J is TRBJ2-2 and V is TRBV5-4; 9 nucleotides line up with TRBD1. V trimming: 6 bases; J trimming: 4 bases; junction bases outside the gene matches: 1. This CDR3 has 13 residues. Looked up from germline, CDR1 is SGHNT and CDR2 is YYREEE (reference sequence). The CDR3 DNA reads TGTGCCAGCAACAGGGGGCGCACCGGGGAGCTGTTTTTT. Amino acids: CASNRGRTGELFF.

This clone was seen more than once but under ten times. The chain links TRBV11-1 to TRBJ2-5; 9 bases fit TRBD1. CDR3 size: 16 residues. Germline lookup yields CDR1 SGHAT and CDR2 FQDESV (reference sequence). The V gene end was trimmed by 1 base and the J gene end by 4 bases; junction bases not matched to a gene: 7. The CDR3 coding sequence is TGTGCCAGCAGCTTAGTGGGGACAGGGTCCGCAGAGACCCAGTACTTC. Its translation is CASSLVGTGSAETQYF.

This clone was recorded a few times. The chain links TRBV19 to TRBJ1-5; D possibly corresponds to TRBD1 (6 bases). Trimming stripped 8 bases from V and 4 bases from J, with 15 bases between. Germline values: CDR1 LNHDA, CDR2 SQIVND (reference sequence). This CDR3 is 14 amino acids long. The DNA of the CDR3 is TGTGCCAGTGGGATTGGGCAGGGGAATCAGCCCCAGCATTTT. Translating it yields CASGIGQGNQPQHF. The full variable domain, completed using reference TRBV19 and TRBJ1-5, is DGGITQSPKYLFRKEGQNVTLSCEQNLNHDAMYWYRQDPGQGLRLIYYSQIVNDFQKGDIAEGYSVSREKKESFPLTVTSAQKNPTAFYLCASGIGQGNQPQHFGDGTRLSIL.

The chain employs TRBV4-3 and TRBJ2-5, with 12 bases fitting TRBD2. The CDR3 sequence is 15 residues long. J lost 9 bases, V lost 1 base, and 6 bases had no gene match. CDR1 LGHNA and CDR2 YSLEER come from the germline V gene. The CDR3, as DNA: TGCGCCAGCAGCCAAGGGCTAGCGGGAGGGCAGGCCCAGTACTTC. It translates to CASSQGLAGGQAQYF.

The DNA of the CDR3 is TGTGCCAGCAGCCAAGAACGGGAGATCTATGGCTACACCTTC. Its protein product is CASSQEREIYGYTF. V gene TRBV16 combines with J gene TRBJ1-2, with no clear D. This CDR3 has 14 residues. Germline-derived CDR1 and CDR2 are KGHSY and FQNENV. Trimming took off 2 bases at V and 4 bases at J, with 11 bases between the two ends.

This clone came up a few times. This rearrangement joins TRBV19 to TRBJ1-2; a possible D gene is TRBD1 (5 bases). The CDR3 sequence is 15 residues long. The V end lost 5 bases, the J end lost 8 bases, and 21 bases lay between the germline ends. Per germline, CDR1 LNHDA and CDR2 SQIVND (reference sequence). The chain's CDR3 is CASSLTTVKIMGYTF. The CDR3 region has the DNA TGTGCCAGTAGTTTAACGACAGTTAAGATTATGGGCTACACCTTC.

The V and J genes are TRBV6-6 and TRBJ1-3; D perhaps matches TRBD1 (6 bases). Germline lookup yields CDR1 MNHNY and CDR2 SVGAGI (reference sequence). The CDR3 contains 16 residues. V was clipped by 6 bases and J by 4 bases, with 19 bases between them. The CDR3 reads CASRAGTPSLGNTIYF. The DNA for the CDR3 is TGTGCCAGCAGAGCCGGGACACCCTCTTTGGGAAACACCATATATTTT.

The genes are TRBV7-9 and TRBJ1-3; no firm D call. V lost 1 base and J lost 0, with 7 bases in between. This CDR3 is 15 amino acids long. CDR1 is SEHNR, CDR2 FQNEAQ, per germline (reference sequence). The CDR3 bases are TGTGCCAGCAGCTTAGGGGCCGCCTCTGGAAACACCATATATTTT. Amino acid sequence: CASSLGAASGNTIYF.

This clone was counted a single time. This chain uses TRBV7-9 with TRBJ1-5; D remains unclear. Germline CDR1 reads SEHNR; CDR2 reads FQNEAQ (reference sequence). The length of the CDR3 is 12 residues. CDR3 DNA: TGTGCAAGCGGGCCGGTTAATCAGCCCCAGCATTTT. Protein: CASGPVNQPQHF.

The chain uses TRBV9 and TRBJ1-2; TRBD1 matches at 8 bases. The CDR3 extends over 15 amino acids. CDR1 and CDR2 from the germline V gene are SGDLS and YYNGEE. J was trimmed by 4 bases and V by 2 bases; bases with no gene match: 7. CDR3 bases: TGTGCCAGCAGCGTTACGGGACAGGCTGTCTATGGCTACACCTTC. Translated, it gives CASSVTGQAVYGYTF.

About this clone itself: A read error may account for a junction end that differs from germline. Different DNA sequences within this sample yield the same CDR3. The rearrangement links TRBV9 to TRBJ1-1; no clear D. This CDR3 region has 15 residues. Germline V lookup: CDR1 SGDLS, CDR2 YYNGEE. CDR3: CASSVETGMDTEAFF. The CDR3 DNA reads TGTGCCAGCAGCGTAGAGACGGGGATGGATACTGAAGCTTTTTTT.

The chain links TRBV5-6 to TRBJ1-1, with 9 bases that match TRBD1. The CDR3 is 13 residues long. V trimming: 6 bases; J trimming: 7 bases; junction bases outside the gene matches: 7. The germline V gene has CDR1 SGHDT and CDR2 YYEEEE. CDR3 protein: CASILTTGGEAFF. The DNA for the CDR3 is TGTGCCAGCATTTTGACGACAGGGGGTGAAGCTTTCTTT.

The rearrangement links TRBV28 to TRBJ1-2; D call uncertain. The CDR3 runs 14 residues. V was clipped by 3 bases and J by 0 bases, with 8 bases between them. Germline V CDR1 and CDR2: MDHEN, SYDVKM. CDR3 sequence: CASSLGDTNYGYTF. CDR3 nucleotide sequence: TGTGCCAGCAGTTTGGGAGATACTAACTATGGCTACACCTTC.

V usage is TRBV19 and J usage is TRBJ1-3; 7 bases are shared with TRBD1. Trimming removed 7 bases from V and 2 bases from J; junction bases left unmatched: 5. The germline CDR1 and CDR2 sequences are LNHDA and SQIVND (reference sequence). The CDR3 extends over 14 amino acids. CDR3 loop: CASNWGQPGNTIYF. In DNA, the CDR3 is TGTGCCAGTAACTGGGGACAGCCTGGAAACACCATATATTTT.

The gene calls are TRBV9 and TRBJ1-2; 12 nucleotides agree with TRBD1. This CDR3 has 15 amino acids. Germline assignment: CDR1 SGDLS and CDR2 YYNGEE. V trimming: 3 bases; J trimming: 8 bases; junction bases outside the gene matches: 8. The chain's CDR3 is CASSAHRDRGPGYTF. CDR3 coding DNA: TGTGCCAGCAGCGCACACCGGGACAGGGGGCCCGGCTACACCTTC.

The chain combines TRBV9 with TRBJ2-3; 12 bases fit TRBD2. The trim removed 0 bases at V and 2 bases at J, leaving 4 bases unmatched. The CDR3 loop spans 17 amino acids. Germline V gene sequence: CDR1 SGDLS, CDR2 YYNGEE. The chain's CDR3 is CASSVEGLAGHTDTQYF. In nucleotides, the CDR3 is TGTGCCAGCAGCGTAGAAGGACTAGCGGGGCACACAGATACGCAGTATTTT.